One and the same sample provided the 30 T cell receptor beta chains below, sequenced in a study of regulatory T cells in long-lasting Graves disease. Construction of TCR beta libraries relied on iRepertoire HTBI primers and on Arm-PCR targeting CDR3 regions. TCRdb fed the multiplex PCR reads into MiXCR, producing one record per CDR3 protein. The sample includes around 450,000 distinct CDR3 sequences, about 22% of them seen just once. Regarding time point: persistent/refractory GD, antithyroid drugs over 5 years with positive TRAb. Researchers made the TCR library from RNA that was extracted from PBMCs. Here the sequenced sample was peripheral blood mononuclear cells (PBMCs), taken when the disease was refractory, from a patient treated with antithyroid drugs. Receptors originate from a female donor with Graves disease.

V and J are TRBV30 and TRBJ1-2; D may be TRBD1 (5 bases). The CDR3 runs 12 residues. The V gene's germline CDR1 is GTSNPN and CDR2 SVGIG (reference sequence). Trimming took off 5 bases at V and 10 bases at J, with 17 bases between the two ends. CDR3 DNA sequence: TGTGCCTGGGCCCGGGGGAGTCTTTTCTACACCTTC. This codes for CAWARGSLFYTF.

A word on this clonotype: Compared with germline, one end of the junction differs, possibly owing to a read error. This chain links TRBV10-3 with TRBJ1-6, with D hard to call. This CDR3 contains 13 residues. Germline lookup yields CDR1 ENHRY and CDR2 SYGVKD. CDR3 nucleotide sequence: TGTGCCATCAGTCAGTCCTGGGATTCACCCCTCCACTTT. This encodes CAISQSWDSPLHF.

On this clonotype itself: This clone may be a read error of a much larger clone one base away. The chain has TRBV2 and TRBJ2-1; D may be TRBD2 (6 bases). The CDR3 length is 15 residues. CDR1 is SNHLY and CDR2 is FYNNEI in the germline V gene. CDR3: CASSGRGANQETRYF. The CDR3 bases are TGTGCCAGCAGCGGCCGCGGGGCGAACCAAGAGACCCGGTACTTC.

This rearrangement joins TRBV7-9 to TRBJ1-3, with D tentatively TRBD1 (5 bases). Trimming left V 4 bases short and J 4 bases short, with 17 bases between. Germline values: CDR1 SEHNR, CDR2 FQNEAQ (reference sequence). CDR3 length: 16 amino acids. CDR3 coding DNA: TGTGCCAGCAGCTCCGACAGCGGGGTGATCGGAAACACCATATATTTT. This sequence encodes CASSSDSGVIGNTIYF.

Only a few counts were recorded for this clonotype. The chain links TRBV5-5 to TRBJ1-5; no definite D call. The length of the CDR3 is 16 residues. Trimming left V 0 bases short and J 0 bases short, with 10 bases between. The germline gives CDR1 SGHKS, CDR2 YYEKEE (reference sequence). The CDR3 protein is CASSLGPDFSNQPQHF. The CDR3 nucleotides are TGTGCCAGCAGCTTGGGGCCGGATTTTAGCAATCAGCCCCAGCATTTT.

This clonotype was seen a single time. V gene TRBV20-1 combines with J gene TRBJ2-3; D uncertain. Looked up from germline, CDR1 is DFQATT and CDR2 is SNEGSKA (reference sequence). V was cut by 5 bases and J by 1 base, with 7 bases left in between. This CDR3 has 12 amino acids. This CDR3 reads CSAPMGTDTQYF. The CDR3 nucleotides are TGCAGTGCTCCCATGGGCACAGATACGCAGTATTTT.

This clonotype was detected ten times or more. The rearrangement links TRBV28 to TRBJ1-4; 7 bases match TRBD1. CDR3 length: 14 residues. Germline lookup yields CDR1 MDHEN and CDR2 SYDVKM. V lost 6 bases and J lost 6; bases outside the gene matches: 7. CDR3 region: CASSFDRADEKLFF. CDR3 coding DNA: TGTGCCAGCAGCTTTGACAGGGCGGATGAAAAACTGTTTTTT.

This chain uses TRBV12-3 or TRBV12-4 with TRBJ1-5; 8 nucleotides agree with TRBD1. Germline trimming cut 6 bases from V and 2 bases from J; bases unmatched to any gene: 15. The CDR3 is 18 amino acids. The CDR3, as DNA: TGTGCCAGCAGCCAAGATAGAGGTCGGGGACAGGGCAATCAGCCCCAGCATTTT. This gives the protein CASSQDRGRGQGNQPQHF.

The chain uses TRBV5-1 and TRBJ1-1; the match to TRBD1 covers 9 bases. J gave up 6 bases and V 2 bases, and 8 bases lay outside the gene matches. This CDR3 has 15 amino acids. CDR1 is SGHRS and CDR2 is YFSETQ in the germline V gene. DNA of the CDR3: TGCGCCAGCAGCTTTTCCCCGGGACAGGGATCTGAAGCTTTCTTT. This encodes CASSFSPGQGSEAFF.

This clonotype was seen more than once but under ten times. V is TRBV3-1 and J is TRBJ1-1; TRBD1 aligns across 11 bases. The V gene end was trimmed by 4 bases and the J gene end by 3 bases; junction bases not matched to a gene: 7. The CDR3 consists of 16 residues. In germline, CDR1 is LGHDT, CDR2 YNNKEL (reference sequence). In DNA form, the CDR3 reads TGTGCCAGCAGCCGGGGGACAGGGGGACGAGACACTGAAGCTTTCTTT. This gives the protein CASSRGTGGRDTEAFF. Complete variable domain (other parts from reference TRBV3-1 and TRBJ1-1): DTAVSQTPKYLVTQMGNDKSIKCEQNLGHDTMYWYKQDSKKFLKIMFSYNNKELIINETVPNRFSPKSPDKAHLNLHINSLELGDSAVYFCASSRGTGGRDTEAFFGQGTRLTVV.

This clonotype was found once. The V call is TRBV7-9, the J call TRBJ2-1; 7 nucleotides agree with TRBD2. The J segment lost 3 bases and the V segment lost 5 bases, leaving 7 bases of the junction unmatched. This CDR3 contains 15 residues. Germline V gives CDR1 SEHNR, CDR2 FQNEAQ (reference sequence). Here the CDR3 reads CASSLGPGGYNEQFF. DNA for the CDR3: TGTGCCAGCAGCCTAGGCCCGGGAGGCTACAATGAGCAGTTCTTC.

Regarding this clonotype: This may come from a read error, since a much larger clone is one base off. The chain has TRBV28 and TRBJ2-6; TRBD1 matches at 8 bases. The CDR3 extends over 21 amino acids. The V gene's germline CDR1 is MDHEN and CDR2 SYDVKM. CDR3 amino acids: CASSLFGGSYRGADGANVPTF. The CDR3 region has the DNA TGTGCCAGCAGTTTATTTGGCGGTTCGTACAGGGGGGCGGATGGGGCCAACGTCCCGACTTTC. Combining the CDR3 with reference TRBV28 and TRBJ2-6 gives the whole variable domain DVKVTQSSRYLVKRTGEKVFLECVQDMDHENMFWYRQDPGLGLRLIYFSYDVKMKEKGDIPEGYSVSREKKERFSLILESASTNQTSMYLCASSLFGGSYRGADGANVPTFGAGSRLTVL.

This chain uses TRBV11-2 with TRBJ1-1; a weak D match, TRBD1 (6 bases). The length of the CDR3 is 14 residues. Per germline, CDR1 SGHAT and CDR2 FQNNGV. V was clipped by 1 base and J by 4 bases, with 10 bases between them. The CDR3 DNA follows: TGTGCCAGCAGCTTAGCAGGGGCCGCCACTGAAGCTTTCTTT. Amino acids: CASSLAGAATEAFF.

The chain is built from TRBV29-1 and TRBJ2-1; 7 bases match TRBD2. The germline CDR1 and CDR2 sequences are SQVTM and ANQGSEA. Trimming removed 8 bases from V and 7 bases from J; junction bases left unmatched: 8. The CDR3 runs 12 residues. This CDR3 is CSHGRGGNEQFF. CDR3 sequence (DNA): TGCAGCCATGGGAGGGGTGGTAATGAGCAGTTCTTC.

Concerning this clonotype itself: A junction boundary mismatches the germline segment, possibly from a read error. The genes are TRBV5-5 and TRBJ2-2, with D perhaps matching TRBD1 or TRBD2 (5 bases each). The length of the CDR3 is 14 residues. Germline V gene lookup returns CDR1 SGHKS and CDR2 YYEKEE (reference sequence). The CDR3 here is CASSARDLTRELFF. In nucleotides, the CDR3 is TGTGCCAGCAGCGCAAGGGACCTCACCCGGGAGCTGTTTTTT.

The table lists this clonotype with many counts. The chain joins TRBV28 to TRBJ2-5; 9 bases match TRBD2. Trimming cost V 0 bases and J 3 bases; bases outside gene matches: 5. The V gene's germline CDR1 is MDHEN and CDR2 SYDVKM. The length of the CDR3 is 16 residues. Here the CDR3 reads CASSLWAGGPEETQYF. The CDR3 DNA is TGTGCCAGCAGTTTATGGGCGGGAGGGCCGGAAGAGACCCAGTACTTC.

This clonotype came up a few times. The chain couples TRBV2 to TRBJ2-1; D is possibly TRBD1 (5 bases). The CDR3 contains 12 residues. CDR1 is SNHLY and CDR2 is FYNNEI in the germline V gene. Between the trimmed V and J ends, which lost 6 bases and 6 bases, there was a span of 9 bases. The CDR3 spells CASRYRSNEQFF. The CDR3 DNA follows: TGTGCCAGCAGGTACAGGAGCAATGAGCAGTTCTTC.

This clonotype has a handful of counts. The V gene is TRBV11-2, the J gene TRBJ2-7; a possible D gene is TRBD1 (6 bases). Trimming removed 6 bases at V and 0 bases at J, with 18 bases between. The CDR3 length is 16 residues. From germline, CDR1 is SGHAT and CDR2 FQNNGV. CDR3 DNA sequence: TGTGCCAGCAGGACCCTCCGGACAGTCCGCTCCTACGAGCAGTACTTC. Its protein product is CASRTLRTVRSYEQYF.

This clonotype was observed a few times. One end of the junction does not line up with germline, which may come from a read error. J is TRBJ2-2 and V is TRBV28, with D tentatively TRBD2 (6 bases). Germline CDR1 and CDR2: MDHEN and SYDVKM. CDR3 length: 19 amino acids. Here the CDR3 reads CAGSLISAGMGGGTGELFF. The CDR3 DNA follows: TGTGCCGGCAGTTTGATTTCGGCGGGGATGGGGGGAGGCACCGGGGAGCTGTTTTTT.

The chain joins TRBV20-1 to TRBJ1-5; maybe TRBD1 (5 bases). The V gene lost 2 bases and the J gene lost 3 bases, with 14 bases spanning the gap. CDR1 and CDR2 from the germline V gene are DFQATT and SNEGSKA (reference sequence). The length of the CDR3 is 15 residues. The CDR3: CSARLGTGINQPQHF. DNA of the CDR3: TGCAGTGCTAGACTAGGGACGGGGATCAATCAGCCCCAGCATTTT.

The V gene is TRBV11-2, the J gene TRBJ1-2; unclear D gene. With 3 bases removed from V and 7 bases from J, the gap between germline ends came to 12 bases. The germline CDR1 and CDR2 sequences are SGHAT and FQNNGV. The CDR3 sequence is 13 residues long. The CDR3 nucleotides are TGTGCCAGCAGCTTTTCCCGTGTGGGTGGCTACACCTTC. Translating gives CASSFSRVGGYTF.

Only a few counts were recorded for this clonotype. The CDR3 here is CSARALGLVGFNEQFF. CDR3 nucleotide sequence: TGCAGTGCGAGGGCCCTGGGGCTAGTGGGTTTCAATGAGCAGTTCTTC. The chain links TRBV20-1 to TRBJ2-1; D could derive from TRBD1 or TRBD2 (5 bases each). Per germline, CDR1 DFQATT and CDR2 SNEGSKA (reference sequence). The CDR3 extends over 16 amino acids. Trimming removed 6 bases from V and 6 bases from J, with 24 bases in between.

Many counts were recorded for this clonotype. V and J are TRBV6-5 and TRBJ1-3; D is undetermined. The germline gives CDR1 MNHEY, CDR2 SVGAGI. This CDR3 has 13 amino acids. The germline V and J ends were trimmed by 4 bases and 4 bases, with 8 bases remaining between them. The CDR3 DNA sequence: TGTGCCAGCAGTTTCGACACAGGAAACACCATATATTTT. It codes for CASSFDTGNTIYF.

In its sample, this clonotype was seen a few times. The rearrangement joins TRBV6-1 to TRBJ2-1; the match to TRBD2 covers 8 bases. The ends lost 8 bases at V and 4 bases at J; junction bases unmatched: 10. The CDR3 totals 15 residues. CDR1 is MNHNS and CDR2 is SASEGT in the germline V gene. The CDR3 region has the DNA TGTGCCAGCGCTGGGGGCGGGGGGCCATACAATGAGCAGTTCTTC. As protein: CASAGGGGPYNEQFF.

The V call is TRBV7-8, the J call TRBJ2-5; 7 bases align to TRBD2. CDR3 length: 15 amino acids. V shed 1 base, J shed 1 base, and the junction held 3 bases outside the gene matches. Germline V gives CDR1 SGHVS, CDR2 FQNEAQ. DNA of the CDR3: TGTGCCAGCAGCTTAGGAGCGGGAATCCAAGAGACCCAGTACTTC. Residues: CASSLGAGIQETQYF.

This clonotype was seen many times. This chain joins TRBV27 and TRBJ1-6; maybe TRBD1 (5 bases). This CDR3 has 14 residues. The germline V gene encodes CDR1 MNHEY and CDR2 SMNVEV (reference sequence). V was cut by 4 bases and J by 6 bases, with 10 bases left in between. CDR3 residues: CASSSGQSNSPLHF. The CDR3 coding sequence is TGTGCCAGCAGTTCAGGACAATCTAATTCACCCCTCCACTTT.

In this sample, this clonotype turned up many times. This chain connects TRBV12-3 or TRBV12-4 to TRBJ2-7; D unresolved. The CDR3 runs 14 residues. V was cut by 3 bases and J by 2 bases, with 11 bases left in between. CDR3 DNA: TGTGCCAGCAGTTTTGGGCAGGCAACCTACGAGCAGTACTTC. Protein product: CASSFGQATYEQYF.

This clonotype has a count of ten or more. CDR3 in DNA: TGTGCCAGCAGTTTAGGGGAGGCTTCACCCCTCCACTTT. Its protein is CASSLGEASPLHF. The V and J genes are TRBV12-3 or TRBV12-4 and TRBJ1-6; D is unresolved. This CDR3 has 13 residues. Trimming took 1 base from V and 9 from J, leaving 7 bases between them.

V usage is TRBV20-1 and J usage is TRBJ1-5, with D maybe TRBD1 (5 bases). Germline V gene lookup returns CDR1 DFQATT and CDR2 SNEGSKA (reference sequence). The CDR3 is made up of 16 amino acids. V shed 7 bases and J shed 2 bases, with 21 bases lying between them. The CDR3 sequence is CSDTRQPARGNQPQHF. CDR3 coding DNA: TGCAGTGATACACGACAGCCAGCGCGGGGCAATCAGCCCCAGCATTTT.

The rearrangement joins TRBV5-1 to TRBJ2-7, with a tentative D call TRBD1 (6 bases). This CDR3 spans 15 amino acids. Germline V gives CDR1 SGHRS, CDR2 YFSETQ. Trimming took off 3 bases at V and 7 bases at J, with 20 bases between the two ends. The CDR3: CASSWNLDSGTEQYF. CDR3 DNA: TGCGCCAGCAGCTGGAATTTAGACAGTGGGACAGAGCAGTACTTC.